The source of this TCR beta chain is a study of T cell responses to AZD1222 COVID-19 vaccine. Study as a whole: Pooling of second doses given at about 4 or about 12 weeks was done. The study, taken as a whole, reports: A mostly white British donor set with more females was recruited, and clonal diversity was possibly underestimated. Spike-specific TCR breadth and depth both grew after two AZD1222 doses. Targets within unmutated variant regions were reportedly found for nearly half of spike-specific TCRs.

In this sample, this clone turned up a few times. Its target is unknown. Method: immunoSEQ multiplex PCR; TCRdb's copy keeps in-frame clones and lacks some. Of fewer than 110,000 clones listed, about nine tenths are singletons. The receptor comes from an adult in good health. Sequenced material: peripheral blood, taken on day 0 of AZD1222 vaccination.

CDR3 sequence: CASLPLGGHANYGYTF. The DNA for the CDR3 is TGTGCCAGTCTACCTTTAGGGGGACATGCTAACTATGGCTACACCTTC. The V and J genes are TRBV19 and TRBJ1-2, with D perhaps TRBD1 (6 bases). Germline CDR1 reads LNHDA; CDR2 reads SQIVND (reference sequence). Trimming shortened V by 8 bases and J by 0 bases, and 19 bases separated the two germline ends. The CDR3 has 16 amino acids. The full variable domain, in which reference TRBV19 and TRBJ1-2 provide the parts outside the CDR3, is DGGITQSPKYLFRKEGQNVTLSCEQNLNHDAMYWYRQDPGQGLRLIYYSQIVNDFQKGDIAEGYSVSREKKESFPLTVTSAQKNPTAFYLCASLPLGGHANYGYTFGSGTRLTVV.